Below, 26 T cell receptor beta chains from the same sample are listed, as sequenced in a study of T cell changes during pregnancy in multiple sclerosis (dated 2019 in TCRdb). The library was generated by the immunoSEQ multiplex PCR assay. TCRdb took this table from immuneACCESS and kept in-frame rearrangements with V and J called. Such tables lack part of the clones; where checked against another copy, unresolved V genes explain under half of the gap, and the rest is unexplained. This sample holds 57,000 or so clones; 75% to 95% were observed only once. Together, the top ten hold 3.6% of the sample. The specimen comprised peripheral blood, sampled after pregnancy. These receptors were obtained from a female donor in good health, enrolled as a control in a pregnancy study.

The gene calls are TRBV18 and TRBJ1-3, with a weak D call TRBD1 (6 bases). CDR1 is KGHSH and CDR2 is LQKENI in the germline V gene. CDR3 length: 16 amino acids. V lost 1 base to trimming and J lost 2 bases, with 12 bases between them. The CDR3 DNA is TGTGCCAGCTCACCACGAGGGGGTTTGGCTGGAAACACCATATATTTT. This codes for CASSPRGGLAGNTIYF.

J is TRBJ1-2 and V is TRBV28; 7 nucleotides agree with TRBD1. The trim removed 3 bases at V and 6 bases at J, leaving 7 bases unmatched. CDR3 length: 14 amino acids. The germline V gene has CDR1 MDHEN and CDR2 SYDVKM. Here the CDR3 reads CASSFEGATHGYTF. The CDR3 nucleotides are TGTGCCAGCAGTTTCGAGGGGGCGACGCATGGCTACACCTTC.

The rearrangement links TRBV7-9 to TRBJ1-2, with TRBD1 as a possible D gene (5 bases). Trimming cost V 1 base and J 7 bases, with 13 bases left between them. CDR3 size: 14 residues. Looked up from germline, CDR1 is SEHNR and CDR2 is FQNEAQ (reference sequence). The CDR3 loop is CASSLGEGLSGYTF. CDR3 nucleotide sequence: TGTGCCAGCAGCTTAGGGGAGGGGCTCAGTGGCTACACCTTC.

This clone appeared once. The chain has TRBV18 and TRBJ2-5, with D possibly being TRBD1 (5 bases). There are 14 residues in the CDR3. V lost 1 base and J lost 5, with 11 bases in between. Germline assignment: CDR1 KGHSH and CDR2 LQKENI. CDR3 nucleotides: TGTGCCAGCTCACCACGGAAGGGGCCCGAGACCCAGTACTTC. It codes for CASSPRKGPETQYF.

The V gene is TRBV28, the J gene TRBJ2-7, with TRBD2 as a possible D gene (5 bases). V lost 4 bases to trimming and J lost 7 bases, with 8 bases between them. Per the germline V gene, CDR1 is MDHEN and CDR2 is SYDVKM. The CDR3 is made up of 11 amino acids. CDR3 in amino acids: CASSWTGEQYF. CDR3 sequence (DNA): TGTGCCAGCAGTTGGACGGGGGAGCAGTACTTC.

The rearrangement joins TRBV29-1 to TRBJ2-3; D possibly corresponds to TRBD2 (7 bases). The germline V gene has CDR1 SQVTM and CDR2 ANQGSEA. The CDR3 has 15 amino acids. The germline V and J ends were trimmed by 4 bases and 0 bases, with 14 bases remaining between them. CDR3 sequence reads: CSVAWGGPSTDTQYF. The CDR3 DNA is TGCAGCGTTGCCTGGGGGGGGCCCAGCACAGATACGCAGTATTTT.

The CDR3 reads CSALGDWDTEAFF. CDR3 coding DNA: TGCAGCGCCCTGGGAGACTGGGACACTGAAGCTTTCTTT. The chain couples TRBV29-1 to TRBJ1-1; D is undetermined. CDR1 SQVTM and CDR2 ANQGSEA come from the germline V gene. This CDR3 is 13 amino acids long. V shed 7 bases and J shed 3 bases, with 15 bases lying between them.

The chain recombines TRBV9 with TRBJ2-1, with 13 nucleotides matching TRBD2. The CDR3 is 16 amino acids. Losses at the gene ends were 3 bases for V and 4 bases for J; bases not matched to a gene: 4. Germline loops: CDR1 SGDLS, CDR2 YYNGEE. The DNA for the CDR3 is TGTGCCAGCAGCGCCCCACTAGCGGGAGGGTACAATGAGCAGTTCTTC. Translated: CASSAPLAGGYNEQFF.

This chain uses TRBV19 with TRBJ2-1; weak D call: TRBD1 (6 bases). The CDR3 spans 14 residues. Germline V gives CDR1 LNHDA, CDR2 SQIVND (reference sequence). With 7 bases removed from V and 7 bases from J, the gap between germline ends came to 17 bases. The CDR3 bases are TGTGCCAGTAATTCACGACAGGCAGTGAATGAGCAGTTCTTC. This sequence encodes CASNSRQAVNEQFF.

The chain joins TRBV27 to TRBJ2-7; tentative D call: TRBD2 (6 bases). Trimming pared 3 bases from V and 7 bases from J, leaving 7 bases between. The CDR3 runs to 11 residues. CDR1 MNHEY and CDR2 SMNVEV come from the germline V gene (reference sequence). The CDR3 spells CASSLGGEQYF. The CDR3 DNA sequence: TGTGCCAGCAGTTTGGGGGGAGAGCAGTACTTC.

The V gene is TRBV7-2, the J gene TRBJ2-7; 8 nucleotides line up with TRBD1. Germline V CDR1 and CDR2: SGHTA, FQGNSA. V shed 5 bases, J shed 2 bases, and the junction held 8 bases outside the gene matches. The CDR3 extends over 15 amino acids. CDR3: CASSPARDRTYEQYF. The CDR3 DNA reads as TGTGCCAGCAGCCCCGCCCGGGACAGGACCTACGAGCAGTACTTC.

The CDR3 bases are TGTGCCAGCTCACGCTCCGGGAAAGAATTTGAAGCTTTCTTT. This gives the protein CASSRSGKEFEAFF. The chain joins TRBV18 to TRBJ1-1; no firm D call. Per germline, CDR1 KGHSH and CDR2 LQKENI. The V end was cut by 4 bases, the J end by 7 bases, with 16 bases between. The CDR3 extends over 14 amino acids.

V usage is TRBV30 and J usage is TRBJ1-6, with 7 positions matching TRBD1. The V gene end was trimmed by 0 bases and the J gene end by 17 bases; junction bases not matched to a gene: 4. Germline CDR1 and CDR2: GTSNPN and SVGIG (reference sequence). The CDR3 totals 11 residues. This CDR3 is CAWSVQGRIHF. For the CDR3, the DNA is TGTGCCTGGAGTGTACAGGGGCGGATCCACTTT.

The V gene is TRBV5-6, the J gene TRBJ1-1; 7 bases line up with TRBD1. This CDR3 is 15 amino acids long. Germline V gives CDR1 SGHDT, CDR2 YYEEEE. The trim removed 5 bases at V and 4 bases at J, leaving 11 bases unmatched. This chain's CDR3 is CASSYRQGGFTEAFF. The CDR3 bases are TGTGCCAGCAGTTACCGACAGGGCGGGTTCACTGAAGCTTTCTTT.

This clone was observed a single time. This sequence joins TRBV5-1 and TRBJ2-3; 8 positions match TRBD1. V was pared by 4 bases and J by 1 base, with 5 bases of the junction left unmatched. The CDR3 has 15 residues. Germline V lookup: CDR1 SGHRS, CDR2 YFSETQ. This CDR3 is CASSDPTGGTDTQYF. The DNA of the CDR3 is TGCGCCAGCAGCGATCCGACAGGGGGCACAGATACGCAGTATTTT. The full variable domain, rest sourced from reference TRBV5-1 and TRBJ2-3, is KAGVTQTPRYLIKTRGQQVTLSCSPISGHRSVSWYQQTPGQGLQFLFEYFSETQRNKGNFPGRFSGRQFSNSRSEMNVSTLELGDSALYLCASSDPTGGTDTQYFGPGTRLTVL.

This sequence joins TRBV7-3 and TRBJ2-7, with TRBD2 identical over 9 bases. Unmatched junction bases numbered 6, after V lost 2 bases and J lost 7 bases. The CDR3 has 14 amino acids. CDR1 SGHTA and CDR2 FQGTGA come from the germline V gene. CDR3 sequence reads: CASSLAGGPQEQYF. The CDR3 coding sequence is TGTGCCAGCAGCTTAGCGGGGGGGCCTCAAGAGCAGTACTTC.

This sequence joins TRBV10-3 and TRBJ2-5, with TRBD2 matching over 13 bases. V was clipped by 6 bases and J by 5 bases; unmatched bases: 6. Germline CDR1 ENHRY, CDR2 SYGVKD. The CDR3 totals 15 residues. The chain's CDR3 is CAISVLAGGRETQYF. CDR3 nucleotides: TGTGCCATCAGCGTACTAGCGGGGGGGCGGGAGACCCAGTACTTC.

The rearrangement links TRBV5-4 to TRBJ1-1; TRBD1 is a possible D gene (5 bases). Germline CDR1 is SGHNT and CDR2 is YYREEE (reference sequence). The CDR3 runs to 15 residues. V lost 2 bases, J lost 1 base, and 12 bases lay in between. The CDR3 region has the DNA TGTGCCAGCAGCTTACGTTTTACAGGGAACACTGAAGCTTTCTTT. This sequence encodes CASSLRFTGNTEAFF. The full variable domain, with the rest looked up from reference TRBV5-4 and TRBJ1-1, is ETGVTQSPTHLIKTRGQQVTLRCSSQSGHNTVSWYQQALGQGPQFIFQYYREEENGRGNFPPRFSGLQFPNYSSELNVNALELDDSALYLCASSLRFTGNTEAFFGQGTRLTVV.

The chain carries TRBV9 and TRBJ2-3, with 11 bases lining up with TRBD2. Germline assignment: CDR1 SGDLS and CDR2 YYNGEE. The CDR3 totals 18 residues. The trim removed 0 bases at V and 2 bases at J, leaving 8 bases unmatched. CDR3 protein: CASSVGLAGRGDTDTQYF. The DNA of the CDR3 is TGTGCCAGCAGCGTAGGACTAGCGGGAAGGGGGGACACAGATACGCAGTATTTT.

The chain carries TRBV27 and TRBJ2-7; 9 bases are a match to TRBD1. Trimming at V came to 5 bases and at J to 2 bases, leaving 7 bases not matched to a gene. Germline-derived CDR1 and CDR2 are MNHEY and SMNVEV (reference sequence). This CDR3 is built from 15 residues. The DNA for the CDR3 is TGTGCCAGCAGTCCCGGGACAGGGAGGACCTACGAGCAGTACTTC. It codes for CASSPGTGRTYEQYF.

This clone appeared once. The chain couples TRBV9 to TRBJ2-2, with TRBD2 as a possible D gene (6 bases). The V and J ends lost 0 bases and 4 bases respectively, with 16 bases between them. Germline lookup yields CDR1 SGDLS and CDR2 YYNGEE. This CDR3 has 17 amino acids. CDR3 nucleotide sequence: TGTGCCAGCAGCGTAGAACTAGCATTAGTCGGCACCGGGGAGCTGTTTTTT. It yields the protein CASSVELALVGTGELFF.

This chain connects TRBV7-8 to TRBJ1-2; 8 nucleotides line up with TRBD1. This CDR3 spans 14 amino acids. Looked up from germline, CDR1 is SGHVS and CDR2 is FQNEAQ. The trim removed 0 bases at V and 8 bases at J, leaving 5 bases unmatched. The DNA of the CDR3 is TGTGCCAGCAGCTTAGCGACAGGGGCGGAGGGCTACACCTTC. Its translation: CASSLATGAEGYTF.

This CDR3 is CASSYSIQGRNEQFF. CDR3 bases: TGTGCCAGCAGTTACTCGATACAGGGAAGGAATGAGCAGTTCTTC. The chain has TRBV6-5 and TRBJ2-1, with TRBD1 as a possible D gene (6 bases). V was trimmed by 0 bases and J by 7 bases, leaving 13 bases between them. Germline V gives CDR1 MNHEY, CDR2 SVGAGI. The CDR3 has 15 residues.

The genes are TRBV27 and TRBJ2-5; 7 bases fit TRBD2. J lost 5 bases, V lost 6 bases, and 12 bases had no gene match. Germline V gene lookup returns CDR1 MNHEY and CDR2 SMNVEV (reference sequence). The CDR3 is made up of 15 amino acids. CDR3 sequence: CASSIRPGGWETQYF. The CDR3 nucleotides are TGTGCCAGCAGCATTCGACCGGGAGGATGGGAGACCCAGTACTTC.

This clone was recorded only once. This sequence joins TRBV19 and TRBJ1-1, with unresolved D. Germline values: CDR1 LNHDA, CDR2 SQIVND (reference sequence). CDR3 length: 17 amino acids. V was cut by 1 base and J by 1 base, with 16 bases left in between. CDR3 coding DNA: TGTGCCAGTAGTATAGGGACTCGAGCAGAGGGGAACACTGAAGCTTTCTTT. Its protein product is CASSIGTRAEGNTEAFF.

The chain joins TRBV28 to TRBJ1-2; possibly TRBD1 for D (5 bases). V lost 3 bases to trimming and J lost 4 bases, with 27 bases between them. Per the germline V gene, CDR1 is MDHEN and CDR2 is SYDVKM. The length of the CDR3 is 19 residues. The CDR3 bases are TGTGCCAGCAGTTTTACGGGTGGACGGGGGTTCACACCCATCTATGGCTACACCTTC. This translates into CASSFTGGRGFTPIYGYTF.